This T cell receptor beta chain was sequenced for a study of radiotherapy plus CTLA-4 blockade in lung cancer. The study's findings and limits: Blood TCR clones of tumor origin expanded after radiotherapy plus ipilimumab.

V was pared by 4 bases and J by 8 bases, with 8 bases of the junction left unmatched. The CDR3 extends over 16 amino acids. Germline CDR1 LNHDA, CDR2 SQIVND (reference sequence). Remarks on this clone: Its target is not known.

Generated by immunoSEQ multiplex PCR, the TCRdb table keeps only in-frame clones and is missing some. The sample yields 70,000 to 90,000 clones, roughly 79% seen once. This clonotype was obtained from a human donor with non-small cell lung cancer whose response to radiotherapy plus ipilimumab could not be evaluated. Some clones in this sample may be carry-over from other donors' samples. This chain uses TRBV19 with TRBJ2-3, with 14 positions matching TRBD2. The source was peripheral blood, collected from a patient treated with radiotherapy plus ipilimumab. Written as DNA, the CDR3 is TGTGCCAGTAGTACTTGGACTAGCGGGGGGACTCGTACGCAGTATTTT. It specifies CASSTWTSGGTRTQYF.